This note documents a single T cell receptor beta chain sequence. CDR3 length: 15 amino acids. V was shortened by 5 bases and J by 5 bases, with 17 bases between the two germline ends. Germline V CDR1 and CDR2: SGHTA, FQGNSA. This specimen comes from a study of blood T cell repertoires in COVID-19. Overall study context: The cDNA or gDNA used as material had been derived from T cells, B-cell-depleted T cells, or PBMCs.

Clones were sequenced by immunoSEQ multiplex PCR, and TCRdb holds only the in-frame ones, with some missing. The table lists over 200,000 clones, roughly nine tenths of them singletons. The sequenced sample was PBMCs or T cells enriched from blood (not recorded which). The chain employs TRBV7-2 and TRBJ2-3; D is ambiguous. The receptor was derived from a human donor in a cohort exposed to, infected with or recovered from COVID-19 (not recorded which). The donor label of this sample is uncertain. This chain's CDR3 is CASSSFGEARDTQYF. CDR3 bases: TGTGCCAGCAGCAGTTTTGGTGAAGCACGAGATACGCAGTATTTT.